Listed below are T cell receptor beta chains from one sample, sequenced in a study of blood T cell repertoires in COVID-19. Measured with immunoSEQ multiplex PCR; TCRdb has only the in-frame clones, and not every one. The table shows some 190,000 clones, with 82% occurring only once. Sequenced sample: peripheral blood. These receptors were taken from a woman in her fifties or sixties with COVID-19, enrolled during active disease. Both conserved end residues are part of each CDR3. The D gene is left open where the match is weak. Clone size is shown for a subset of rows, as once, few, many or a class of expanded clone.

J,D,size,V,DNA,CDR3
TRBJ2-2,TRBD2,.,TRBV4-1,TGCGCCAGCAGCCAAACCGGGACTAGCGGGAGGTTGACCGGGGAGCTGTTTTTT,CASSQTGTSGRLTGELFF
TRBJ1-1,TRBD1,.,TRBV28,TGTGCCAGCCGAGCACAGGGGCACCCGCCTGAAGCTTTCTTT,CASRAQGHPPEAFF
TRBJ2-3,TRBD2,.,TRBV2,TGTGCCAGCCGGGGGGGGGCCTCAGATACGCAGTATTTT,CASRGGASDTQYF
TRBJ1-1,.,.,TRBV19,TGTGCCAGTAGTACAATCGGCGGTGGCACTGAAGCTTTCTTT,CASSTIGGGTEAFF
TRBJ1-2,.,once,TRBV10-2,TGCGCCAGCAGTGAGGCAGGGGCAAGGTATGGCTACACCTTC,CASSEAGARYGYTF
TRBJ2-2,TRBD1,many,TRBV3-1/TRBV3-2,TGTGCCAGCAGTCCGGACAGGGACACCGGGGAGCTGTTTTTT,CASSPDRDTGELFF
TRBJ2-6,TRBD2,.,TRBV28,TGTGCCAGCAGTTTTTCGGGGGGGCTCTCTGGGGCCAACGTCCTGACTTTC,CASSFSGGLSGANVLTF
TRBJ2-6,TRBD1,.,TRBV2,TGTGCCAGCAGAATCCAGGGGGCGAACGTCCTGACTTTC,CASRIQGANVLTF
TRBJ2-7,.,.,TRBV6-6,TGTGCCAGCAGTTACGTAATTGGCGGCGAGCAGTACTTC,CASSYVIGGEQYF
TRBJ1-1,TRBD1,once,TRBV7-6,TGTGCCAGCAGCGACAGGGGCGGGAACACTGAAGCTTTCTTT,CASSDRGGNTEAFF
TRBJ2-7,TRBD2,once,TRBV3-1/TRBV3-2,TGTGCCAGCAGCCGTGGACTAGCGGGGAGCTCCTACGAGCAGTACTTC,CASSRGLAGSSYEQYF
TRBJ2-7,TRBD2,.,TRBV27,TGTGCCAGCAGTTTCACCGGGAGGGCCTACGAGCAGTACTTC,CASSFTGRAYEQYF
TRBJ2-3,TRBD2,.,TRBV6-6,TGTGCCAGCAGCCTACCTACAACTAGCGGGGGGCCGGGGCGCACAGATACGCAGTATTTT,CASSLPTTSGGPGRTDTQYF
TRBJ2-7,TRBD2,.,TRBV7-9,TGTGCCAGCAGCTACCCGACTAGCGGGAGTAGATACGAGCAGTACTTC,CASSYPTSGSRYEQYF